This passage covers 15 T cell receptor beta chains from one sample sequenced in a study of T-cell reconstitution after alpha-beta-depleted transplantation in children. Unique molecular identifiers tagged the TCRbeta library. TCRdb reprocessed the PCR reads via MiXCR and lists one record per CDR3 protein. The sample records fewer than 750,000 distinct CDR3 sequences, 25% to 30% being singletons. The sequencing used PBMCs, collected before TCRalphabeta/CD19-depleted stem cell transplant. The source is a boy in the first two years of life with Wiskott-Aldrich syndrome, due to receive a stem cell transplant.

The V gene is TRBV5-1, the J gene TRBJ2-1, with TRBD1 matching over 7 bases. CDR1 SGHRS and CDR2 YFSETQ come from the germline V gene. CDR3 size: 16 residues. Trimming removed 0 bases from V and 3 bases from J; junction bases left unmatched: 6. The CDR3 spells CASSLAGQGDYNEQFF. The CDR3 DNA reads as TGCGCCAGCAGCTTGGCCGGTCAGGGGGACTACAATGAGCAGTTCTTC.

J is TRBJ2-1 and V is TRBV5-6; D is possibly TRBD1 or TRBD2 (5 bases each). The V end lost 4 bases, the J end lost 7 bases, and 18 bases lay between the germline ends. Germline V CDR1 and CDR2: SGHDT, YYEEEE. This CDR3 comprises 15 residues. In DNA form, the CDR3 reads TGTGCCAGCAGCCCAAATCCCGGGGCCACAAATGAGCAGTTCTTC. The encoded protein is CASSPNPGATNEQFF. The variable domain in full, with the rest retrieved from reference TRBV5-6 and TRBJ2-1, is DAGVTQSPTHLIKTRGQQVTLRCSPKSGHDTVSWYQQALGQGPQFIFQYYEEEERQRGNFPDRFSGHQFPNYSSELNVNALLLGDSALYLCASSPNPGATNEQFFGPGTRLTVL.

The rearrangement joins TRBV27 to TRBJ1-1, with D hard to call. The CDR3 spans 14 residues. The V gene's germline CDR1 is MNHEY and CDR2 SMNVEV (reference sequence). Trimming took 6 bases from V and 4 from J, leaving 15 bases between them. The CDR3 DNA sequence: TGTGCCAGCAGACCCGTAGGTTCCGGCACTGAAGCTTTCTTT. Translating gives CASRPVGSGTEAFF.

The V and J genes are TRBV20-1 and TRBJ2-1; TRBD2 matches 16 bases. V shed 6 bases, J shed 7 bases, and the junction held 9 bases outside the gene matches. CDR3 length: 16 amino acids. Germline lookup yields CDR1 DFQATT and CDR2 SNEGSKA (reference sequence). The chain's CDR3 is CSAPGLAGGPRNEQFF. As DNA, the CDR3 is TGCAGTGCCCCGGGACTAGCGGGAGGGCCCAGAAATGAGCAGTTCTTC.

This clonotype was counted a few times. The chain links TRBV10-3 to TRBJ2-1; tentative D call: TRBD2 (5 bases). The CDR3 runs 15 residues. Trimming stripped 5 bases from V and 2 bases from J, with 13 bases between. CDR1 and CDR2 from the germline V gene are ENHRY and SYGVKD. This chain's CDR3 is CAISSGGGPYNEQFF. The CDR3, as DNA: TGTGCCATCAGTTCCGGAGGCGGCCCCTACAATGAGCAGTTCTTC.

This chain uses TRBV20-1 with TRBJ2-3, with TRBD2 identical over 9 bases. Germline lookup yields CDR1 DFQATT and CDR2 SNEGSKA (reference sequence). The CDR3 is 11 amino acids. The V gene end was trimmed by 2 bases and the J gene end by 14 bases; junction bases not matched to a gene: 5. The CDR3 reads CSARPGLALYF. CDR3 DNA: TGCAGTGCTAGACCGGGACTAGCCCTGTATTTT.

The chain has TRBV27 and TRBJ1-2; possible D gene TRBD1, 5 bases. Per the germline V gene, CDR1 is MNHEY and CDR2 is SMNVEV (reference sequence). V dropped 6 bases and J dropped 0 bases, with 14 bases sitting between them. This CDR3 comprises 15 residues. The CDR3 DNA is TGTGCCAGCAGCGCGGGGGGTCGGACTAACTATGGCTACACCTTC. Its translation is CASSAGGRTNYGYTF.

This clonotype was observed a few times. The gene calls are TRBV12-3 or TRBV12-4 and TRBJ2-6; D is uncertain. Trimming stripped 3 bases from V and 1 base from J, with 7 bases between. The CDR3 loop spans 15 amino acids. The CDR3 here is CASSLIGSGANVLTF. DNA for the CDR3: TGTGCCAGCAGTTTGATTGGATCTGGGGCCAACGTCCTGACTTTC.

The chain recombines TRBV29-1 with TRBJ2-5, with D perhaps matching TRBD2 (6 bases). CDR1 and CDR2 (germline): SQVTM, ANQGSEA. The CDR3 has 15 amino acids. With 0 bases removed from V and 5 bases from J, the gap between germline ends came to 16 bases. CDR3 loop: CSVEDQRAGGETQYF. The CDR3 nucleotides are TGCAGCGTTGAAGATCAAAGGGCTGGGGGGGAGACCCAGTACTTC.

This clonotype has a handful of counts. The chain joins TRBV24-1 to TRBJ1-1; perhaps TRBD1 as D (6 bases). Germline V gene lookup returns CDR1 KGHDR and CDR2 SFDVKD. Between the trimmed V and J ends, which lost 3 bases and 8 bases, there was a span of 9 bases. This CDR3 has 12 amino acids. The CDR3 bases are TGTGCCACCAGTGATCCGGGACAAGAAGCTTTCTTT. It translates to CATSDPGQEAFF.

This clonotype was counted only a few times. The V gene is TRBV20-1, the J gene TRBJ2-2; no definite D call. V shed 2 bases and J shed 4 bases, with 8 bases lying between them. In germline, CDR1 is DFQATT, CDR2 SNEGSKA (reference sequence). CDR3 length: 13 residues. CDR3 DNA: TGCAGTGCTAGATCGCGAGGCACCGGGGAGCTGTTTTTT. Protein product: CSARSRGTGELFF.

V gene TRBV12-3 or TRBV12-4 combines with J gene TRBJ2-7; D might be TRBD1 (6 bases). The CDR3 spans 13 residues. The V gene lost 6 bases and the J gene lost 6 bases, with 15 bases spanning the gap. The chain's CDR3 is CASSKDRSAEQYF. In nucleotides, the CDR3 is TGTGCCAGCAGCAAGGACAGATCTGCCGAGCAGTACTTC.

This clonotype turned up a few times. The rearrangement joins TRBV5-1 to TRBJ2-3; TRBD2 aligns across 13 bases. Looked up from germline, CDR1 is SGHRS and CDR2 is YFSETQ. The V segment lost 0 bases and the J segment 6 bases; nucleotides outside the gene matches: 4. The CDR3 is 16 residues long. The CDR3 DNA sequence: TGCGCCAGCAGCTTGGTCGCGACTAGCGGGAGGGATACGCAGTATTTT. It codes for CASSLVATSGRDTQYF. The variable domain in full, completed from reference TRBV5-1 and TRBJ2-3, reads KAGVTQTPRYLIKTRGQQVTLSCSPISGHRSVSWYQQTPGQGLQFLFEYFSETQRNKGNFPGRFSGRQFSNSRSEMNVSTLELGDSALYLCASSLVATSGRDTQYFGPGTRLTVL.

The chain combines TRBV10-3 with TRBJ2-4; no reliable D call. Germline V lookup: CDR1 ENHRY, CDR2 SYGVKD. CDR3 length equals 13 residues. Trimming left V 4 bases short and J 3 bases short, with 7 bases between. The CDR3 sequence is CAISANSKNIQYF. CDR3 DNA: TGTGCCATCAGTGCAAATAGCAAAAACATTCAGTACTTC.

CDR3 sequence (DNA): TGTGCCAGCAGCGAACAGGCGCTTGAAGCTTTCTTT. It encodes CASSEQALEAFF. V and J are TRBV11-2 and TRBJ1-1; a possible D gene is TRBD1 (5 bases). This CDR3 has 12 residues. The ends were cut back, 5 bases at V and 7 bases at J, with 11 bases in the middle. CDR1 and CDR2 (germline): SGHAT, FQNNGV.